One T cell receptor beta chain is described in this entry. Its antigen is undetermined. This sample stems from a study of T cell repertoires in cytomegalovirus infection. Study details: Selection of CMV epitopes for the study included recently identified HLA-C-restricted and well-studied HLA-B-restricted ones. Public TCR beta signatures provided an indication of both CMV infection and a matching HLA type.

One entry per CDR3 protein results from TCRdb running MiXCR on the reads. The sample carries 110,000 to 150,000 distinct CDR3 sequences, around 32% recorded once. V dropped 5 bases and J dropped 2; count of bases not matched to a gene: 6. The germline CDR1 and CDR2 sequences are SGHVS and FQNEAQ. This CDR3 has 15 residues. This sequence originates from a human donor in good health (CMV status not recorded). Some clones in this sample may be carry-over from other donors' samples. V and J are TRBV7-8 and TRBJ2-1; 7 bases are a match to TRBD1. The source was CD8+ T cells from cultured PBMCs, collected from culture after CMV antigen stimulation. The CDR3 coding sequence is TGTGCCAGCAGCCTACGACAGGGCACCTACAATGAGCAGTTCTTC. This sequence encodes CASSLRQGTYNEQFF.